These T cell receptor beta chains were read from a single sample in a study of blood T cells in healthy people across ages. Each CDR3 protein is one row after TCRdb ran MiXCR on the 5' RACE reads. The sample yields 650,000 to 900,000 distinct CDR3 sequences, 62% seen once. The material sequenced was blood. Receptors were obtained from a man between 25 and 39 years old in good health. The CDR3 runs from the conserved cysteine through the conserved F or W. A D gene is named only where the DNA matches it firmly. Expanded clones get a size class; other rows say once, few or many, or leave the size out.

TRBV7-2	-	TRBD1	TRBJ1-5	CASSLEGGGQGAWPQHF	TGTGCCAGCAGCTTAGAAGGTGGAGGACAGGGGGCATGGCCCCAGCATTTT
TRBV6-5	-	-	TRBJ2-1	CASRIDGLSYNEQFF	TGTGCCAGCAGAATAGACGGACTTTCCTACAATGAGCAGTTCTTC
TRBV15	-	-	TRBJ2-7	CATSRAPYEQYF	TGTGCCACCAGCAGAGCCCCCTACGAGCAGTACTTC
TRBV4-3	few	-	TRBJ1-6	CASSQDRSPLHF	TGCGCCAGCAGCCAAGATCGGTCACCCCTCCACTTT
TRBV2	few	-	TRBJ2-5	CASSGDDGETQYF	TGTGCCAGCTCAGGGGACGATGGAGAGACCCAGTACTTC
TRBV7-3	few	TRBD1	TRBJ2-7	CASSLRASAGGSYEQYF	TGTGCCAGCAGCTTAAGGGCGTCGGCAGGGGGATCCTACGAGCAGTACTTC
TRBV4-2	-	-	TRBJ2-3	CASSPTGELGPDTQYF	TGTGCCAGCAGCCCCACCGGGGAGCTAGGACCAGATACGCAGTATTTT
TRBV2	-	-	TRBJ2-2	CASSESHSAELFF	TGTGCCAGCAGTGAATCTCACTCCGCCGAGCTGTTTTTT
TRBV6-5	-	-	TRBJ2-7	CASSYGWGEQYF	TGTGCCAGCAGTTATGGGTGGGGCGAGCAGTACTTC
TRBV4-2	-	-	TRBJ2-1	CASSQDGSREQFF	TGTGCCAGCAGCCAAGATGGGAGTCGAGAGCAGTTCTTC
TRBV7-2	-	TRBD2	TRBJ2-3	CASTGGGSTDTQYF	TGTGCCAGCACCGGGGGGGGAAGCACAGATACGCAGTATTTT
TRBV5-5	few	TRBD1	TRBJ1-2	CASSTGTGAHAGYTF	TGTGCCAGCAGCACCGGGACAGGGGCGCACGCGGGCTACACCTTC
TRBV2	-	-	TRBJ1-4	CASRSTSTNEKLFF	TGTGCCAGCAGAAGTACGTCAACTAATGAAAAACTGTTTTTT
TRBV28	-	TRBD1	TRBJ2-5	CASRHFRDRVGQETQYF	TGTGCCAGCAGGCACTTCCGGGACAGGGTAGGGCAAGAGACCCAGTACTTC
TRBV20-1	-	-	TRBJ1-2	CSARGIPIEGYTF	TGCAGTGCTAGGGGTATCCCCATTGAGGGCTACACCTTC
TRBV20-1	-	-	TRBJ1-1	CSVRDGAAENTEAFF	TGCAGTGTTAGAGATGGGGCCGCCGAGAACACTGAAGCTTTCTTT
TRBV9	-	-	TRBJ2-1	CASSSYDYNEQFF	TGTGCCAGCAGCTCTTACGACTACAATGAGCAGTTCTTC
TRBV30	-	-	TRBJ2-5	CAWSIQVFQETQYF	TGTGCCTGGAGTATACAGGTTTTCCAAGAGACCCAGTACTTC
TRBV12-5	once	-	TRBJ1-5	CASGINSNQPQHF	TGTGCTAGTGGCATTAACAGCAATCAGCCCCAGCATTTT
TRBV6-1	-	-	TRBJ2-1	CATRTLAPGKRGDEQFF	TGTGCCACCCGAACCCTAGCTCCCGGTAAAAGAGGCGATGAGCAGTTCTTC
TRBV6-6	-	TRBD1	TRBJ2-1	CASSARTGEPYNEQFF	TGTGCCAGCAGTGCACGGACAGGTGAACCCTACAATGAGCAGTTCTTC
TRBV12-3/TRBV12-4	-	TRBD2	TRBJ2-3	CASSSALGLAGESTDTQYF	TGTGCCAGCAGTTCCGCTCTGGGACTAGCGGGGGAGTCGACGGATACGCAGTATTTT
TRBV13	few	TRBD1	TRBJ1-6	CASSLGQGGNSPLHF	TGTGCCAGCAGCTTAGGACAGGGGGGAAATTCACCCCTCCACTTT
TRBV20-1	-	-	TRBJ1-2	CSARDPRDRGNYGYTF	TGCAGTGCTAGAGATCCCCGGGACCGGGGTAACTATGGCTACACCTTC
TRBV3-1	few	-	TRBJ2-1	CASSPGSSLYNEQFF	TGTGCCAGCAGCCCGGGGAGCTCCCTATACAATGAGCAGTTCTTC
TRBV24-1	few	-	TRBJ2-3	CATSDAPSGVHTDTQYF	TGTGCCACCAGTGACGCCCCTTCGGGGGTACACACAGATACGCAGTATTTT
TRBV4-3	once	TRBD1	TRBJ2-6	CASSRSRDRGQGGTNVLTF	TGCGCCAGCAGCCGTTCCCGGGACAGGGGACAAGGTGGGACCAACGTCCTGACTTTC
TRBV7-9	few	TRBD1	TRBJ1-5	CASSPGQGDSNQPQHF	TGTGCCAGCTCACCCGGACAGGGCGATAGCAATCAGCCCCAGCATTTT
TRBV6-5	-	-	TRBJ1-2	CASSYSIRDPNYGYTF	TGTGCCAGCAGTTACTCGATACGTGACCCTAACTATGGCTACACCTTC
TRBV6-2/TRBV6-3	-	-	TRBJ2-7	CASSYREYNEQYF	TGTGCCAGCAGTTATCGGGAGTACAATGAGCAGTACTTC
TRBV6-6	-	-	TRBJ2-1	CASTPAGNEQFF	TGTGCCAGCACCCCGGCAGGCAATGAGCAGTTCTTC
TRBV28	-	-	TRBJ1-4	CASIGGATNEKLFF	TGTGCCAGCATAGGCGGGGCGACTAATGAAAAACTGTTTTTT
TRBV20-1	-	TRBD2	TRBJ2-5	CSAHGWEGETQYF	TGCAGTGCACATGGGTGGGAGGGAGAGACCCAGTACTTC
TRBV9	-	-	TRBJ2-5	CASSAGRSRETQYF	TGTGCCAGCAGCGCGGGACGGTCACGGGAGACCCAGTACTTC
TRBV20-1	-	TRBD2	TRBJ2-7	CSAKGLAGDYEQYF	TGCAGTGCTAAGGGACTAGCGGGGGACTACGAGCAGTACTTC
TRBV20-1	-	TRBD2	TRBJ2-7	CSGSFGTSSYYEQYF	TGCAGTGGGTCGTTTGGGACTAGCTCATACTACGAGCAGTACTTC
TRBV7-2	few	-	TRBJ2-7	CASSWGQPTSNEQYF	TGTGCCAGCAGCTGGGGCCAACCCACTTCCAACGAGCAGTACTTC
TRBV7-2	-	TRBD2	TRBJ2-5	CASSLPLTGLGKETQYF	TGTGCCAGCAGCTTACCGCTAACCGGACTAGGGAAAGAGACCCAGTACTTC
TRBV6-5	-	TRBD1	TRBJ1-5	CASRFRTGAQPQHF	TGTGCCAGCAGGTTTAGGACAGGTGCACAGCCCCAGCATTTT
TRBV5-1	-	TRBD1	TRBJ2-1	CASSPGGIFYNEQFF	TGCGCCAGCAGCCCAGGGGGCATCTTCTACAATGAGCAGTTCTTC